The rows below give T cell receptor beta chains drawn from one sample of a study of blood T cell repertoires in COVID-19. Produced via immunoSEQ multiplex PCR; TCRdb's table is partial and in-frame only. The sample carries a few hundred thousand clones, 89% recorded once. Sequenced material: peripheral blood. The receptors come from a man aged 40-55 years with acute or convalescent COVID-19. Both conserved end residues are part of each CDR3. A D gene is named only where the DNA matches it firmly. A row's size may be missing; if present it is once, few, many or a size class.

d_gene,j_gene,abundance,v_gene,CDR3aa,CDR3nt
TRBD1,TRBJ1-6,.,TRBV9,CASSVDRGDSPLHF,TGTGCCAGCAGCGTAGACAGGGGTGATTCACCCCTCCACTTT
.,TRBJ1-2,.,TRBV6-4,CASSDGGYPTF,TGTGCCAGCAGTGACGGGGGCTATCCCACCTTC
TRBD2,TRBJ2-7,.,TRBV7-2,CASSFGRGNSYEQYF,TGTGCCAGCAGCTTTGGGCGGGGGAACTCCTACGAGCAGTACTTC
TRBD2,TRBJ2-2,.,TRBV18,CASSPRVTSENTGELFF,TGTGCCAGCTCACCACGCGTGACTAGCGAGAACACCGGGGAGCTGTTTTTT
TRBD2,TRBJ2-7,.,TRBV3-1/TRBV3-2,CASSRLAGESEQYF,TGTGCCAGCAGCCGACTAGCGGGGGAGAGCGAGCAGTACTTC
.,TRBJ1-2,few,TRBV2,CASSLDRSNYGYTF,TGTGCCAGCAGCTTAGACAGGTCTAACTATGGCTACACCTTC
TRBD2,TRBJ2-1,.,TRBV4-3,CASSQDTAGGYNEQFF,TGCGCCAGCAGCCAAGATACAGCGGGGGGTTACAATGAGCAGTTCTTC
.,TRBJ1-1,.,TRBV30,CAWDVGGVPEAFF,TGTGCCTGGGACGTCGGCGGCGTTCCTGAAGCTTTCTTT
TRBD2,TRBJ2-2,.,TRBV7-2,CASSLALGLASLTGELFF,TGTGCCAGCAGCTTAGCGCTCGGACTAGCGTCACTCACCGGGGAGCTGTTTTTT
TRBD2,TRBJ2-5,.,TRBV27,CASSSAGGPQETQYF,TGTGCCAGCAGTTCGGCGGGAGGGCCCCAAGAGACCCAGTACTTC
TRBD1,TRBJ1-1,.,TRBV10-3,CASQPRTGGTLNTEAFF,TGTGCCTCTCAACCTAGGACAGGGGGAACCCTGAACACTGAAGCTTTCTTT
.,TRBJ1-6,.,TRBV27,CASSSHNSPLHF,TGTGCCAGCAGTTCTCATAATTCACCCCTCCACTTT
.,TRBJ1-4,.,TRBV5-1,CASSRAGGSEKLFF,TGCGCCAGCAGCCGGGCGGGGGGCAGTGAAAAACTGTTTTTT
TRBD2,TRBJ2-5,.,TRBV5-6,CASSPLGVAGGQETQYF,TGTGCCAGCAGCCCCCTTGGGGTAGCGGGGGGGCAAGAGACCCAGTACTTC
TRBD2,TRBJ2-1,.,TRBV12-5,CASGSGLAGTSGNEQFF,TGTGCTAGTGGCTCAGGACTAGCGGGAACCTCCGGGAATGAGCAGTTCTTC
.,TRBJ2-7,.,TRBV5-1,CASPIAGAYYEQYF,TGCGCCAGTCCGATTGCGGGCGCATACTACGAGCAGTACTTC
.,TRBJ2-4,.,TRBV5-1,CASSLGQGVQYF,TGCGCCAGCAGCTTGGGGCAGGGCGTCCAGTACTTC
.,TRBJ1-1,.,TRBV5-1,CASSFGDRGTEAFF,TGCGCCAGCAGCTTCGGGGACCGGGGGACTGAAGCTTTCTTT
.,TRBJ1-3,.,TRBV30,CAWSPPGVSGNTIYF,TGTGCCTGGAGCCCCCCAGGGGTCTCTGGAAACACCATATATTTT
TRBD1,TRBJ1-3,.,TRBV18,CASSPLDRGDTIYF,TGTGCCAGCTCACCCCTGGACAGGGGGGACACCATATATTTT
TRBD1,TRBJ2-7,once,TRBV5-4,CASSSGRDRVSHEQYF,TGTGCCAGCAGCTCAGGCCGGGACAGGGTAAGCCACGAGCAGTACTTC
TRBD1,TRBJ1-1,.,TRBV30,CAWRRTGRNTEAFF,TGTGCCTGGAGAAGGACAGGCCGAAACACTGAAGCTTTCTTT
TRBD1,TRBJ1-3,.,TRBV18,CASSSGQGAYGNTIYF,TGTGCCAGCTCATCGGGACAGGGGGCGTACGGAAACACCATATATTTT
.,TRBJ1-1,.,TRBV21-1,CASSKGGPYKGENTEAFF,TGTGCCAGCAGCAAAGGGGGGCCCTACAAAGGGGAGAACACTGAAGCTTTCTTT
.,TRBJ2-3,once,TRBV4-2,CASSQGVGETDTQYF,TGTGCCAGCAGCCAAGGGGTAGGGGAAACAGATACGCAGTATTTT
TRBD2,TRBJ2-1,.,TRBV19,CASSPSGAGYNEQFF,TGTGCCAGTAGTCCCAGCGGGGCGGGTTACAATGAGCAGTTCTTC
TRBD1,TRBJ2-7,.,TRBV28,CASSSQGARPPYEQYF,TGTGCCAGCAGTTCGCAGGGGGCTAGACCTCCCTACGAGCAGTACTTC
TRBD1,TRBJ1-2,.,TRBV29-1,CSVEVLKQGAYYGYTF,TGCAGCGTTGAAGTATTGAAGCAGGGGGCTTACTATGGCTACACCTTC
.,TRBJ1-6,few,TRBV5-1,CASSLALDSPLHF,TGCGCCAGCAGCTTGGCCCTCGATTCACCCCTCCACTTT
.,TRBJ2-2,.,TRBV4-1,CASSQGGARTGDTGELFF,TGCGCCAGCAGCCAAGGAGGGGCCCGCACGGGAGACACCGGGGAGCTGTTTTTT
TRBD1,TRBJ1-4,.,TRBV3-1/TRBV3-2,CASSQRGPNEKLFF,TGTGCCAGCAGCCAAAGGGGGCCCAATGAAAAACTGTTTTTT